This entry lists 10 T cell receptor beta chains sequenced from one sample in a study of Graves' ophthalmopathy and Graves' hyperthyroidism. Scientists amplified the TCR beta CDR3 regions from RNA transcripts. HTBI primers were used in a first-round RT-PCR, which preceded a second-round multiplex PCR. TCRdb passed the multiplex PCR reads through MiXCR, listing each CDR3 protein once. The table has roughly 230,000 distinct CDR3 sequences, 20% to 25% seen once. Sequences were obtained from peripheral blood. The source of these receptors is a woman in her fifties or sixties with Graves' ophthalmopathy.

There are many counts of this clonotype. This chain connects TRBV20-1 to TRBJ2-7; 10 nucleotides agree with TRBD2. Per germline, CDR1 DFQATT and CDR2 SNEGSKA (reference sequence). The V segment lost 0 bases and the J segment 2 bases; nucleotides outside the gene matches: 19. The CDR3 has 20 amino acids. The CDR3 DNA reads as TGCAGTGCTAGAGATACCCAGGGGAAGCGACTAGCGGGCTCTACCTACGAGCAGTACTTC. Protein sequence: CSARDTQGKRLAGSTYEQYF.

This clonotype was counted ten times or more. This sequence joins TRBV20-1 and TRBJ2-5; D unclear. The V gene's germline CDR1 is DFQATT and CDR2 SNEGSKA (reference sequence). Trimming took 6 bases from V and 0 from J, leaving 17 bases between them. The CDR3 runs to 15 residues. The chain's CDR3 is CSATSDGSYQETQYF. The CDR3 DNA follows: TGCAGTGCAACCTCGGACGGGTCCTACCAAGAGACCCAGTACTTC.

The table lists this clonotype with a few counts. The rearrangement links TRBV30 to TRBJ2-2; D uncertain. Germline CDR1 GTSNPN, CDR2 SVGIG (reference sequence). V lost 3 bases and J 8 bases, leaving 16 bases between the germline ends. The CDR3 loop spans 14 amino acids. The DNA for the CDR3 is TGTGCCTGGAGGGCAGCTCCACCCGTGGGGGAGCTGTTTTTT. This encodes CAWRAAPPVGELFF.

This clonotype has ten or more counts. The chain couples TRBV6-5 to TRBJ1-2; D gene ambiguous. This CDR3 contains 14 residues. V was trimmed by 2 bases and J by 4 bases, leaving 11 bases between them. CDR1 and CDR2 (germline): MNHEY, SVGAGI. CDR3 loop: CASSYALPIYGYTF. CDR3 nucleotide sequence: TGTGCCAGCAGTTACGCTCTGCCTATCTATGGCTACACCTTC.

V gene TRBV9 combines with J gene TRBJ1-1; possibly TRBD1 for D (5 bases). V was clipped by 4 bases and J by 8 bases, with 12 bases between them. The CDR3 sequence is 12 residues long. Looked up from germline, CDR1 is SGDLS and CDR2 is YYNGEE. The CDR3 spells CASSRGTEEAFF. In DNA form, the CDR3 reads TGTGCCAGCAGCCGGGGGACGGAGGAAGCTTTCTTT.

This clonotype has more than one count but fewer than ten. The chain is built from TRBV13 and TRBJ2-7; 8 positions agree with TRBD1. CDR1 and CDR2 (germline): PRHDT, FYEKMQ (reference sequence). Trimming took 5 bases from V and 3 from J; bases not matched to a gene: 6. The CDR3 loop spans 14 amino acids. The CDR3 DNA reads as TGTGCCAGCAGCGACCGGGACAGGTTCTACGAGCAGTACTTC. This gives the protein CASSDRDRFYEQYF.

This rearrangement joins TRBV12-3 or TRBV12-4 to TRBJ1-2; 8 nucleotides match TRBD1. This CDR3 is built from 14 residues. V was pared by 3 bases and J by 7 bases, with 7 bases of the junction left unmatched. CDR3 region: CASSLGRGPAGYTF. The CDR3 DNA reads TGTGCCAGCAGTTTGGGCAGGGGGCCGGCTGGCTACACCTTC.

This clonotype was counted many times. The rearrangement links TRBV12-3 or TRBV12-4 to TRBJ2-2; TRBD2 agrees at 7 bases. V gave up 5 bases and J gave up 9 bases; unmatched junction bases: 12. The CDR3 has 15 amino acids. CDR3: CASSVSEGGPRELFF. The CDR3 coding sequence is TGTGCCAGCAGTGTATCTGAGGGAGGGCCCCGGGAGCTGTTTTTT.

CDR3 loop: CASSFQAASTDTQYF. The CDR3, as DNA: TGTGCCAGCAGCTTCCAAGCGGCTAGCACAGATACGCAGTATTTT. The V and J genes are TRBV7-2 and TRBJ2-3; TRBD2 might be the D (5 bases). Trimming cost V 3 bases and J 0 bases, with 10 bases left between them. The CDR3 covers 15 residues. Germline-derived CDR1 and CDR2 are SGHTA and FQGNSA.

This clonotype was observed at least ten times. J is TRBJ1-1 and V is TRBV20-1, with D unresolved. CDR3 size: 15 residues. Trimming took 7 bases from V and 1 from J, leaving 19 bases between them. The germline CDR1 and CDR2 sequences are DFQATT and SNEGSKA (reference sequence). The CDR3 DNA follows: TGCAGTGTTATAGACCCCGGCAGAGCGAACACTGAAGCTTTCTTT. Its translation is CSVIDPGRANTEAFF.